This is a list of T cell receptor beta chains from one sample in a study of T cell clones after liver transplantation. The assay was immunoSEQ multiplex PCR, and TCRdb's table has in-frame clones only and misses some. The sample includes just over 80,000 clones, roughly four fifths of them seen just once. The input for sequencing was CD4+ T cells from blood, taken 46 months after liver transplant. All receptors come from a human patient who received a liver transplant. Some T cells may be supplied by the graft donor. The CDR3 runs from the conserved cysteine through the conserved F or W. Each record gives: CDR3 length, J gene, V gene, clone size, D gene, CDR3 DNA, CDR3 protein. A D gene is named only where the DNA matches it firmly. The size of a clone is reported for some rows only, either as once, few or many, or as a class for expanded clones.

>16|TRBJ1-4|TRBV9|few|TRBD1
TGTGCCAGCAGTCGGGACAGTCAGGCAACTAATGAAAAACTGTTTTTT
CASSRDSQATNEKLFF
>14|TRBJ1-1|TRBV7-9|.|TRBD1
TGTGCCAGCAGCTTTGGGACAGGAGGTGCTGAAGCTTTCTTT
CASSFGTGGAEAFF
>15|TRBJ2-7|TRBV15|.|.
TGTGCCACCAGCAGAGAAGTCGGGAGCTCCTACGAGCAGTACTTC
CATSREVGSSYEQYF
>11|TRBJ2-1|TRBV6-1|.|.
TGTGCCAGCAGGGGGGGAGAGGGGCAGTTCTTC
CASRGGEGQFF
>14|TRBJ2-7|TRBV28|.|TRBD2
TGTGCCAGCAGTTTAGGGACTAACCCCTACGAGCAGTACTTC
CASSLGTNPYEQYF
>15|TRBJ2-7|TRBV7-2|.|.
TGTGCCAGCAGCTTATACGGGGGGCTAATCTACGAGCAGTACTTC
CASSLYGGLIYEQYF
>20|TRBJ2-1|TRBV18|few|TRBD2
TGTGCCAGCTCACGCATGGGACTAGCGGGAGGGGCTAGCTCCTACAATGAGCAGTTCTTC
CASSRMGLAGGASSYNEQFF
>16|TRBJ2-3|TRBV4-1|.|TRBD2
TGCGCCAGCAGCTCGGGCCTGACTAGCGGGAGGTCTACGCAGTATTTT
CASSSGLTSGRSTQYF
>12|TRBJ2-7|TRBV21-1|.|.
TGTGCCACCGGCCCCAGATTATCCGAGCAGTACTTC
CATGPRLSEQYF
>15|TRBJ2-7|TRBV6-1|.|TRBD1
TGTGCCAGCAGTGAAGCCGGGACAGGGGATTACGAGCAGTACTTC
CASSEAGTGDYEQYF
>15|TRBJ2-2|TRBV5-1|few|.
TGCGCCAGCAGCTTGATAGGGGTAAACACCGGGGAGCTGTTTTTT
CASSLIGVNTGELFF
>14|TRBJ1-1|TRBV4-2|.|.
TGTGCCAGCAGCCAAGATGGGGGGGGCACTGAAGCTTTCTTT
CASSQDGGGTEAFF
>12|TRBJ1-2|TRBV30|.|.
TGTGCCTGGAGCGGGCAGGGGCAGCGCTACACCTTC
CAWSGQGQRYTF
>16|TRBJ1-2|TRBV4-1|.|TRBD1
TGCGCCAGCAGCCCGCAGGGGCAGGGGGCCAACTATGGCTACACCTTC
CASSPQGQGANYGYTF
>14|TRBJ2-1|TRBV28|.|.
TGTGCCAGCAGGGGGACAAGGATCGTCAATGAGCAGTTCTTC
CASRGTRIVNEQFF
>17|TRBJ2-7|TRBV18|.|TRBD2
TGTGCCAGCTCACCACCAGGTCTACGCGGGAGGCCTGCCGAGCAGTACTTC
CASSPPGLRGRPAEQYF
>15|TRBJ2-1|TRBV6-5|.|.
TGTGCCAGCAGTTACCAAGTCACTTCCTACAATGAGCAGTTCTTC
CASSYQVTSYNEQFF
>15|TRBJ1-1|TRBV28|.|.
TGTGCCAGCAGCCCCGGGGGGGGGATGAACACTGAAGCTTTCTTT
CASSPGGGMNTEAFF
>17|TRBJ2-5|TRBV28|few|TRBD2
TGTGCCAGCAGTCGCCAGCGTGGAGCGGGAGAGAAGGAGACCCAGTACTTC
CASSRQRGAGEKETQYF
>13|TRBJ2-1|TRBV6-5|.|.
TGTGCCAGCAGTCCGGAGAACTTCAATGAGCAGTTCTTC
CASSPENFNEQFF
>17|TRBJ2-7|TRBV18|few|.
TGTGCCAGCTCACCTTTGAACTCCTTCCGGGAATACTACGAGCAGTACTTC
CASSPLNSFREYYEQYF
>16|TRBJ2-3|TRBV19|.|TRBD1
TGTGCCAGTAGTATAGATGACAGGGGGAGCACAGATACGCAGTATTTT
CASSIDDRGSTDTQYF
>14|TRBJ2-7|TRBV7-2|.|TRBD2
TGTGCCAGCAGCTCAAAGCGGGAGGGCCTCGAGCAGTACTTC
CASSSKREGLEQYF
>14|TRBJ1-2|TRBV7-9|.|TRBD1
TGTGCCAGCAGCTTGCAGGGGGCGAAAGTAGGCTACACCTTC
CASSLQGAKVGYTF
>16|TRBJ2-4|TRBV5-1|.|TRBD1
TGCGCCAGCAGCTTGGATGGACAGGGACGGATAAACATTCAGTACTTC
CASSLDGQGRINIQYF
>12|TRBJ1-2|TRBV29-1|.|TRBD1
TGCAGCGTCGGGACAGGGGGCAAGGGCTACACCTTC
CSVGTGGKGYTF
>14|TRBJ2-2|TRBV4-3|few|.
TGCGCCAGCAGCCAAGAATGGTTATCCGGGGAGCTGTTTTTT
CASSQEWLSGELFF
>14|TRBJ2-4|TRBV27|.|.
TGTGCCAGGTGGCGGGGGCGAGGCAAAAACATTCAGTACTTC
CARWRGRGKNIQYF
>14|TRBJ1-4|TRBV19|.|.
TGTGCCAGTAGTATCGCGGGGGGGAATGAAAAACTGTTTTTT
CASSIAGGNEKLFF
>14|TRBJ2-1|TRBV7-8|.|.
TGTGCCAGCATCACCGACAGGCCCTACAATGAGCAGTTCTTC
CASITDRPYNEQFF
>14|TRBJ2-7|TRBV6-5|.|.
TGTGCCAGCAGCAGCCCGGGACGGTCCTACGAGCAGTACTTC
CASSSPGRSYEQYF
>12|TRBJ2-2|TRBV7-9|few|.
TGTGCCAGCAGTTCCCTGGCCGGGGAGCTGTTTTTT
CASSSLAGELFF
>14|TRBJ2-3|TRBV7-3|.|.
TGTGCCAGCAGCCCGAGCGTTGGCACAGATACGCAGTATTTT
CASSPSVGTDTQYF
>14|TRBJ2-3|TRBV2|.|TRBD2
TGTGCCAGCAGTGATGGGACTAGCAAGGATACGCAGTATTTT
CASSDGTSKDTQYF
>15|TRBJ2-7|TRBV5-4|.|TRBD1
TGTGCCAGCAGCAAGCCAGAGGGGGCGCTTAGCGAGCAGTACTTC
CASSKPEGALSEQYF
>14|TRBJ2-7|TRBV7-2|once|.
TGTGCCAGCAGCTCCTCCATGAGCTCCTACGAGCAGTACTTC
CASSSSMSSYEQYF
>14|TRBJ2-7|TRBV9|.|.
TGTGCCAGCAGCGTAGACTCCTCCTCTTACGAGCAGTACTTC
CASSVDSSSYEQYF
>15|TRBJ2-7|TRBV6-5|.|TRBD1
TGTGCCAGCAGTCCGTGGACAGGGGCCGTATACGAGCAGTACTTC
CASSPWTGAVYEQYF
>14|TRBJ2-7|TRBV5-1|.|.
TGCGCCAGCAGCCCGCAGCCACAGGACTACGAGCAGTACTTC
CASSPQPQDYEQYF
>11|TRBJ1-1|TRBV20-1|.|.
TGCAGTGCTAGAAGGGACACTGAAGCTTTCTTT
CSARRDTEAFF
>15|TRBJ1-1|TRBV4-3|.|.
TGCGCCAGCAGCCAAGAGGTGGGAAGGGGCACTGAAGCTTTCTTT
CASSQEVGRGTEAFF
>14|TRBJ2-3|TRBV5-1|.|.
TGCGCCAGCAGCCAGTCTGGGGCCGAGGATACGCAGTATTTT
CASSQSGAEDTQYF
>14|TRBJ2-1|TRBV11-3|.|TRBD2
TGTGCCAGCAGCCGCGGGACTATTTCGGATGAGCAGTTCTTC
CASSRGTISDEQFF
>16|TRBJ2-1|TRBV28|.|TRBD1
TGTGCCAGCAGTCCAGCCGGGACAGGGATTAGGGATGAGCAGTTCTTC
CASSPAGTGIRDEQFF
>11|TRBJ2-3|TRBV6-1|once|.
TGTGCCAGCTCGGGAGTAGATACGCAGTATTTT
CASSGVDTQYF
>13|TRBJ2-7|TRBV29-1|once|TRBD1
TGCAGCGCCGGGACAGGGACCTCCTACGAGCAGTACTTC
CSAGTGTSYEQYF
>16|TRBJ2-7|TRBV28|few|TRBD2
TGTGCCAGCAGTACACCAACTAGCGGGAGAGTTTACGAGCAGTACTTC
CASSTPTSGRVYEQYF
>18|TRBJ2-7|TRBV27|.|TRBD2
TGTGCCAGCAGCCTAAAGGGCCCATCACTAGCGGGAGAGTACGAGCAGTACTTC
CASSLKGPSLAGEYEQYF
>14|TRBJ2-5|TRBV5-1|.|TRBD2
TGCGCCAGCAGCCCGGGGGGGGCCCAAGAGACCCAGTACTTC
CASSPGGAQETQYF
>16|TRBJ2-3|TRBV5-1|.|.
TGCGCCAGCAGCTTGGGGGGGCGACCTAGCACAGATACGCAGTATTTT
CASSLGGRPSTDTQYF
>12|TRBJ1-2|TRBV10-3|.|.
TGTGCCATCAGTGGTGAGGGTGCCGGCTACACCTTC
CAISGEGAGYTF
>15|TRBJ2-3|TRBV7-2|.|.
TGTGCCAGCAGCTTAGTCCCCATCCTCACAGATACGCAGTATTTT
CASSLVPILTDTQYF
>15|TRBJ1-5|TRBV28|.|TRBD1
TGTGCCAGCAGTGGACAGGGGGCTGGGGATCAGCCCCAGCATTTT
CASSGQGAGDQPQHF
>13|TRBJ2-1|TRBV11-2|once|.
TGTGCCAGCAGCTTAGGATCGGGGGATGAGCAGTTCTTC
CASSLGSGDEQFF